This TCR beta chain emerged from a study of intratumoral heterogeneity in liver cancer. Study results and caveats: Reportedly, regional differences in tumor-infiltrating lymphocyte burden estimated from RNA-seq held up under TCR sequencing. Overall T cell clonality did not differ significantly between tumor regions.

Each tumour sample represents a distinct, spatially separated region of the hepatocellular carcinoma nodule. Samples came from areas without visible necrosis or hemorrhage. V shed 3 bases and J 5 bases; nucleotides not matched to a gene: 5. Germline CDR1 reads DFQATT; CDR2 reads SNEGSKA (reference sequence). The CDR3 loop spans 15 amino acids. TCRdb keeps only in-frame clones here, not all; method: immunoSEQ multiplex PCR. There are approximately 6,700 clones in the sample; roughly half occur only once, and over 11% lies in the top ten. Comment on this clone: Antigen unknown.

This TCR was recovered from a man in his 70s with hepatocellular carcinoma. J is TRBJ2-1 and V is TRBV20-1; TRBD2 matches 12 bases. The sample here was tumor tissue, taken before any cancer treatment. CDR3 sequence: CSASKLAGGHNEQFF. In DNA form, the CDR3 reads TGCAGTGCTAGTAAACTAGCGGGGGGCCACAATGAGCAGTTCTTC.